The 13 T cell receptor beta chains below were found in one sample sequenced in a study of T cells in Graves' hyperthyroidism and ophthalmopathy. Amplification of TCR beta CDR3 regions was performed using RNA transcripts as template. Researchers ran a first-round RT-PCR on the TCR CDR3 using the HTBI primer set. TCRdb reanalysed the multiplex PCR reads using MiXCR and keeps one entry per CDR3 protein. The sample consists of a few hundred thousand distinct CDR3 sequences, less than 20% of them appearing once. The sample consisted of blood. These receptors all come from a woman aged 45 to 65 with Graves' hyperthyroidism.

This clonotype was seen repeatedly, ten times or more. This chain uses TRBV27 with TRBJ2-7, with D possibly matching TRBD1 (5 bases). Germline V lookup: CDR1 MNHEY, CDR2 SMNVEV (reference sequence). This CDR3 is built from 16 residues. V gave up 8 bases and J gave up 2 bases, with 22 bases separating them. CDR3 sequence (DNA): TGTGCCAGCTGTCGTTCGATGGCAGGGATCCCCTACGAGCAGTACTTC. This codes for CASCRSMAGIPYEQYF.

The sample holds a few counts of this clonotype. The chain carries TRBV2 and TRBJ2-1; D is undetermined. Germline-derived CDR1 and CDR2 are SNHLY and FYNNEI. The CDR3 is 14 amino acids. V was pared by 3 bases and J by 2 bases, with 8 bases between. This CDR3 is CASSEEGTYNEQFF. The CDR3 DNA sequence: TGTGCCAGCAGTGAGGAAGGGACCTACAATGAGCAGTTCTTC.

There are many counts of this clonotype. V usage is TRBV7-9 and J usage is TRBJ2-3, with TRBD1 matching 7 bases. Germline values: CDR1 SEHNR, CDR2 FQNEAQ (reference sequence). Trimming cost V 1 base and J 1 base; bases outside gene matches: 2. This CDR3 is built from 15 residues. CDR3 DNA: TGTGCCAGCAGCTTAGGGGACAGTGGCACAGATACGCAGTATTTT. Protein: CASSLGDSGTDTQYF.

The rearrangement links TRBV20-1 to TRBJ1-5, with D unresolved. The V end was cut by 3 bases, the J end by 0 bases, with 6 bases between. Per germline, CDR1 DFQATT and CDR2 SNEGSKA (reference sequence). This CDR3 spans 13 amino acids. In DNA form, the CDR3 reads TGCAGTGCTAGGCTATCTAGCAATCAGCCCCAGCATTTT. Residues: CSARLSSNQPQHF.

This clonotype was recorded a few times. Written as DNA, the CDR3 is TGTGCCAGCACTACCTCCTCCGGGGGTTTCTCCGAGCAGTACTTC. Amino acid sequence: CASTTSSGGFSEQYF. The V gene is TRBV6-1, the J gene TRBJ2-7, with D maybe TRBD2 (6 bases). This CDR3 is 15 amino acids long. In germline, CDR1 is MNHNS, CDR2 SASEGT. The germline V and J ends were trimmed by 7 bases and 6 bases, with 22 bases remaining between them.

This clonotype was recorded at least ten times. The J gene is TRBJ1-1, the V gene TRBV12-3 or TRBV12-4; D unclear. This CDR3 region has 12 residues. The V end was cut by 6 bases, the J end by 4 bases, with 9 bases between. Here the CDR3 reads CASSLGSTEAFF. DNA for the CDR3: TGTGCCAGCAGCCTAGGGTCCACTGAAGCTTTCTTT.

The chain recombines TRBV4-2 with TRBJ2-1, with TRBD2 matching 12 bases. The CDR3 totals 15 residues. The V gene's germline CDR1 is LGHNA and CDR2 YNFKEQ. Unmatched junction bases numbered 2, after V lost 6 bases and J lost 2 bases. In nucleotides, the CDR3 is TGTGCCAGCAGTCGGACTAGCGGGACCTACAATGAGCAGTTCTTC. Its translation is CASSRTSGTYNEQFF.

This clonotype was seen many times. The rearrangement joins TRBV7-2 to TRBJ2-1, with TRBD2 identical over 8 bases. V was clipped by 5 bases and J by 4 bases; unmatched bases: 7. From germline, CDR1 is SGHTA and CDR2 FQGNSA. CDR3 length equals 15 residues. The CDR3 DNA is TGTGCCAGCAGCCCTGGGACTAGTTTATACAATGAGCAGTTCTTC. It is translated as CASSPGTSLYNEQFF.

This clonotype was seen a handful of times. This rearrangement joins TRBV14 to TRBJ2-7; 11 bases match TRBD2. V gave up 0 bases and J gave up 9 bases; unmatched junction bases: 4. CDR1 is SGHDN, CDR2 FVKESK, per germline. The CDR3 has 14 residues. CDR3 loop: CASSQDSSGRWQYF. CDR3 in DNA: TGTGCCAGCAGCCAAGATTCTAGCGGGAGGTGGCAGTACTTC.

This clonotype was seen repeatedly, ten times or more. The V gene is TRBV30, the J gene TRBJ2-1; 13 bases map to TRBD2. J lost 12 bases, V lost 3 bases, and 8 bases had no gene match. Germline lookup yields CDR1 GTSNPN and CDR2 SVGIG (reference sequence). This CDR3 is 14 amino acids long. This chain's CDR3 is CAWRLAGGQKGQFF. DNA for the CDR3: TGTGCCTGGAGACTAGCGGGAGGGCAGAAGGGGCAGTTCTTC.

Comments on this clonotype: With a much larger clone just one base away, this may be a read error. This chain links TRBV5-1 with TRBJ2-1; 11 nucleotides align to TRBD2. The end of the DNA aligns better with TRBJ2-7, so the J call may be wrong. There are 18 residues in the CDR3. Germline-derived CDR1 and CDR2 are SGHRS and YFSETQ. CDR3 bases: TGCGCCAGCAGCTTGGGACTAGCGGGATCCCTCTCCTACAATGAGCAGTACTTC. Translated, it gives CASSLGLAGSLSYNEQYF.

This clonotype was observed many times. The chain has TRBV24-1 and TRBJ1-5; 7 nucleotides agree with TRBD1. CDR1 KGHDR and CDR2 SFDVKD come from the germline V gene. The trim removed 3 bases at V and 2 bases at J, leaving 3 bases unmatched. This CDR3 has 15 amino acids. The CDR3 loop is CATSDRQGGNQPQHF. The CDR3 DNA sequence: TGTGCCACCAGTGATCGACAGGGAGGCAATCAGCCCCAGCATTTT.

This clonotype was counted ten times or more. The chain is built from TRBV11-2 and TRBJ1-2; a possible D gene is TRBD1 (5 bases). The CDR3 has 12 residues. V was shortened by 5 bases and J by 7 bases, with 11 bases between the two germline ends. CDR1 is SGHAT and CDR2 is FQNNGV in the germline V gene. This chain's CDR3 is CASSRGDVGYTF. CDR3 sequence (DNA): TGTGCCAGCAGCCGGGGGGACGTTGGCTACACCTTC.